The text below deals with one TCR beta chain. This sample is part of a study of blood T cells in healthy people across ages. V shed 2 bases and J shed 4 bases, with 7 bases lying between them. The CDR3 loop spans 13 amino acids. A second PCR of about 6 to 11 cycles used a sample-barcoded 5' primer and a J-beta primer mix. TCRdb re-derived calls from the 5' RACE reads in MiXCR, one entry per CDR3 protein. The data show over 500,000 distinct CDR3 sequences, with roughly a quarter seen just once and approximately 3.6% held by the top ten. The data were also submitted as part of a second study, on T cells of mothers and their children.

The chain links TRBV12-3 or TRBV12-4 to TRBJ2-3; D ambiguous. This clonotype was obtained from a boy aged 2-9 years in good health. The sequencing sample was made of blood. The CDR3 sequence: CASSLLVPDTQYF. The DNA of the CDR3 is TGTGCCAGCAGTTTACTCGTCCCAGATACGCAGTATTTT.